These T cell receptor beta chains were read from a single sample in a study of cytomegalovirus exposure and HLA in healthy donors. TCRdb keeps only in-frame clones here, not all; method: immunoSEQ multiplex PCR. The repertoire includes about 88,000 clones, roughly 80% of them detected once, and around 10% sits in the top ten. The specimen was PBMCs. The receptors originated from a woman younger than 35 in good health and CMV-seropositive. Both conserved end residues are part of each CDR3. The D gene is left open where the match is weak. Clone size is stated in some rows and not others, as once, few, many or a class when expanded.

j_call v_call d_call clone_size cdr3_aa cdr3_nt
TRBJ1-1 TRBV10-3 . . CAISVKVHSTEAFF TGTGCCATCAGTGTAAAAGTTCATAGCACTGAAGCTTTCTTT
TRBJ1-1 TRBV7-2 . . CASSLQGDRTEAFF TGTGCCAGCAGCTTGCAGGGTGATCGGACTGAAGCTTTCTTT
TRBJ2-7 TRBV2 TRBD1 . CASRSDRGVPYEQYF TGTGCCAGCAGGTCGGACAGGGGGGTTCCCTACGAGCAGTACTTC
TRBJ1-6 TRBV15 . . CATSSESLGQSAPLHF TGTGCCACCAGCAGCGAAAGTTTGGGGCAGTCGGCACCCCTCCACTTT
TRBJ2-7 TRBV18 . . CASSPPTGSYEQYF TGTGCCAGCTCACCACCGACCGGGAGCTACGAGCAGTACTTC
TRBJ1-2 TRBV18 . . CASSPQGQIYGYTF TGTGCCAGCTCACCACAAGGACAGATCTATGGCTACACCTTC
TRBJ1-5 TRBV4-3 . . CASSQDRRQPQHF TGCGCCAGCAGCCAAGATCGTCGGCAGCCCCAGCATTTT
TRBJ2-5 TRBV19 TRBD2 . CASNGLAGGEETQYF TGTGCCAGTAACGGACTAGCGGGGGGAGAAGAGACCCAGTACTTC
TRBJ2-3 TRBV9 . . CASSVKIYDRADTQYF TGTGCCAGCAGCGTAAAAATTTACGACAGAGCAGATACGCAGTATTTT
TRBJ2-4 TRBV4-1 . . CASTPILAKNIQYF TGCGCCAGCACCCCGATACTAGCCAAAAACATTCAGTACTTC
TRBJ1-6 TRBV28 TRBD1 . CASSPRTGRPRNSPLHF TGTGCCAGCAGTCCCCGGACAGGGAGGCCTCGTAATTCACCCCTCCACTTT
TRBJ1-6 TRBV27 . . CASSLNRGRRNSPLHF TGTGCCAGCAGTTTAAATAGAGGGCGTAGGAATTCACCCCTCCACTTT
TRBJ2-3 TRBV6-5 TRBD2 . CASSLERGGTDTQYF TGTGCCAGCAGCCTCGAGCGGGGGGGGACGGATACGCAGTATTTT
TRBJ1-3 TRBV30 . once CAWSLGEVNTIYF TGTGCCTGGAGTTTAGGGGAGGTAAACACCATATATTTT
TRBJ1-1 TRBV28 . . CASVGGGVGTEAFF TGTGCCAGCGTTGGGGGCGGTGTGGGAACTGAAGCTTTCTTT
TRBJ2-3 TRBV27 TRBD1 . CASSLGQGPDTQYF TGTGCCAGCAGTTTAGGACAGGGGCCAGATACGCAGTATTTT
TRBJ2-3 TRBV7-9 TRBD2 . CASSLQRGMYTQYF TGTGCCAGCAGCTTACAGCGGGGGATGTATACGCAGTATTTT
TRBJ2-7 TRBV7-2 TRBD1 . CASSITGTGAYEQYF TGTGCCAGCAGCATAACCGGGACAGGAGCCTACGAGCAGTACTTC
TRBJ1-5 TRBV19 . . CASSLGGAGNQPQHF TGTGCCAGTAGCCTCGGAGGCGCAGGCAATCAGCCCCAGCATTTT
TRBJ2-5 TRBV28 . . CASSFPVQETQYF TGTGCCAGCAGTTTTCCTGTACAAGAGACCCAGTACTTC
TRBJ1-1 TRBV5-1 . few CASSLAGMNTEAFF TGCGCCAGCAGCTTGGCAGGGATGAACACTGAAGCTTTCTTT
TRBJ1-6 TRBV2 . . CASKYPYYNSPLHF TGTGCCAGCAAATACCCCTACTATAATTCACCCCTCCACTTT
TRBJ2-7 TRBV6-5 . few CASSYAGSYEQYF TGTGCCAGCAGTTACGCCGGTTCCTACGAGCAGTACTTC
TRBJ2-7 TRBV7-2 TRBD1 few CASSTGALSYEQYF TGTGCCAGCAGCACAGGGGCTCTCTCCTACGAGCAGTACTTC
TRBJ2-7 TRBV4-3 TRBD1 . CASSPSPGQLTEQYF TGCGCCAGCAGCCCATCGCCGGGACAGCTGACTGAGCAGTACTTC
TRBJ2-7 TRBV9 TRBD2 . CASSPLLAGNLGEQYF TGTGCCAGCAGCCCCTTACTAGCGGGGAATCTGGGGGAGCAGTACTTC
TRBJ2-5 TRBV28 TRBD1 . CASSRQGTQYF TGTGCCAGCAGCCGACAGGGGACCCAGTACTTC
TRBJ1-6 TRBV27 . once CASSLSGHRNSPLHF TGTGCCAGCAGTTTATCTGGACACCGAAATTCACCCCTCCACTTT
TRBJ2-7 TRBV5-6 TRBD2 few CASSLDPGGTYEQYF TGTGCCAGCAGCTTGGACCCGGGGGGTACCTACGAGCAGTACTTC
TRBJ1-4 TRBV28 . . CASSFAGRATNEKLFF TGTGCCAGCAGTTTTGCCGGGAGAGCAACTAATGAAAAACTGTTTTTT
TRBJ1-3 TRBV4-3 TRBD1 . CASSQNTGTVGRRSEF TGCGCCAGCAGCCAAAATACCGGGACAGTGGGTCGGCGGTCTGAGTTT
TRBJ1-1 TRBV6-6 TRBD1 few CASSYAGTGSWAFF TGTGCCAGCAGTTACGCCGGGACAGGGTCGTGGGCTTTCTTT
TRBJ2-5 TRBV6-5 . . CASTRRGETQYF TGTGCCAGCACGAGGAGGGGAGAGACCCAGTACTTC
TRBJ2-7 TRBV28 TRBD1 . CASSTGEAYEQYF TGTGCCAGCAGCACAGGGGAAGCATACGAGCAGTACTTC
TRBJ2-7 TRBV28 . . CASRLRTVDSYEQYF TGTGCCAGCAGACTACGGACAGTAGACTCCTACGAGCAGTACTTC
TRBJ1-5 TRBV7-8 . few CASSSEDAPQHF TGTGCCAGCAGCTCGGAGGACGCCCCCCAGCATTTT